This TCR beta chain was sequenced during a study of T-cell reconstitution after alpha-beta-depleted transplantation in children. A TCRbeta library incorporating unique molecular identifiers was prepared. TCRdb recomputed calls from the PCR reads with MiXCR, one row per CDR3 protein. The profile shows about 420,000 distinct CDR3 sequences, approximately 11% of them singletons. This CDR3 region has 14 residues. V trimming: 8 bases; J trimming: 2 bases; junction bases outside the gene matches: 4. The germline V gene has CDR1 SNHLY and CDR2 FYNNEI. This clonotype came up many times. The input for sequencing was PBMCs from the stem cell graft donor, taken from the stem cell graft. The clonotype originates from a human donor who donated a stem cell graft to a child with acute myeloid leukemia. V and J are TRBV2 and TRBJ2-2, with TRBD1 matching over 8 bases. The CDR3 bases are TGTGCCAGCCGGGGACAGGTTAACACCGGGGAGCTGTTTTTT. It codes for CASRGQVNTGELFF.